This T cell receptor beta chain derives from a study of blood T cell repertoires in COVID-19. Study-wide context: Samples representing acute and convalescent COVID-19 were sourced from the United States, Italy and Spain. The analysed material was cDNA or gDNA that came from T cells, B-cell-depleted T cells, or PBMCs.

In the original processing: Counts of nucleated cells, estimated from reference gene primer amplification, were obtained. TCRdb's table, derived via immunoSEQ multiplex PCR, lists solely in-frame clones and lacks some. V, J and clone size were drawn from that table, and D and trimming were deduced from the DNA. The repertoire holds around 130,000 clones, with 84% as singletons. Seattle's cohort entered during active infection and was followed longitudinally. The CDR3 is 13 amino acids. V lost 8 bases to trimming and J lost 2 bases, with 13 bases between them. Germline V gene lookup returns CDR1 MDHEN and CDR2 SYDVKM.

The sample was peripheral blood. The receptor was derived from a man aged 30 to 39 with COVID-19, enrolled during active disease. The chain couples TRBV28 to TRBJ2-7; D gene ambiguous. The CDR3 nucleotides are TGTGCCAGCCGTGGGCAGCCTACCTACGAGCAGTACTTC. It yields the protein CASRGQPTYEQYF.